This is a list of T cell receptor beta chains from one sample in a study of blood T cell repertoires in COVID-19. Measured with immunoSEQ multiplex PCR; TCRdb has only the in-frame clones, and not every one. The profile shows fewer than 500,000 clones, 87% of them singletons. The sequenced material came from PBMCs or T cells enriched from blood (not recorded which). Receptors were obtained from a man aged 25-45 years who had recovered from COVID-19. CDR3s include the opening cysteine and the closing phenylalanine or tryptophan. D genes are given only for firm matches. Rows may omit the clone size; those that give it use once, few, many or a size class.

TRBJ2-1 | TRBV27 | - | - | CAAGQGTINEQFF | TGTGCCGCCGGGCAGGGGACAATCAATGAGCAGTTCTTC
TRBJ2-7 | TRBV3-1/TRBV3-2 | - | TRBD1 | CASSQVEDRGLYF | TGTGCCAGCAGCCAAGTAGAGGACAGGGGTTTGTACTTC
TRBJ1-6 | TRBV3-1/TRBV3-2 | - | TRBD1 | CASSQVRNRGMALHF | TGTGCCAGCAGCCAAGTGCGTAACAGGGGAATGGCCCTCCACTTT
TRBJ2-1 | TRBV7-9 | - | TRBD1 | CASSSYRGPRGDEQFF | TGTGCCAGCAGCTCCTACAGGGGACCCAGAGGCGATGAGCAGTTCTTC
TRBJ2-1 | TRBV5-1 | few | - | CASSQLDEQFF | TGCGCCAGCAGCCAGCTAGATGAGCAGTTCTTC
TRBJ1-1 | TRBV6-2/TRBV6-3 | - | - | CASSFGHRNTEAFF | TGTGCCAGCAGTTTTGGGCACCGGAACACTGAAGCTTTCTTT
TRBJ1-5 | TRBV5-1 | - | - | CASSLEGNNQPQHF | TGCGCCAGCAGCTTGGAGGGGAACAATCAGCCCCAGCATTTT
TRBJ1-1 | TRBV19 | - | TRBD1 | CASSPGQGDTEAFF | TGTGCCAGTAGTCCTGGACAGGGGGACACTGAAGCTTTCTTT
TRBJ1-1 | TRBV24-1 | - | - | CATSDRGTMNTEAFF | TGTGCCACCAGTGACCGAGGGACAATGAACACTGAAGCTTTCTTT
TRBJ1-2 | TRBV7-9 | - | TRBD1 | CASSPTGQGANYGYTF | TGTGCCAGCAGCCCAACCGGACAGGGGGCAAACTATGGCTACACCTTC
TRBJ1-6 | TRBV9 | - | TRBD1 | CASSVGGGGNSPLHF | TGTGCCAGCAGCGTAGGAGGGGGCGGTAATTCACCCCTCCACTTT
TRBJ1-2 | TRBV2 | - | - | CASRGRGGDYGYTF | TGTGCCAGCAGGGGACGAGGGGGTGACTATGGCTACACCTTC
TRBJ1-5 | TRBV30 | - | TRBD1 | CAWSKQGANQPQHF | TGTGCCTGGAGTAAACAGGGGGCAAATCAGCCCCAGCATTTT
TRBJ1-2 | TRBV19 | - | TRBD1 | CASSPRRGEYGYTF | TGTGCCAGTAGTCCCCGCAGGGGGGAGTATGGCTACACCTTC
TRBJ1-2 | TRBV6-2/TRBV6-3 | - | TRBD1 | CASSRRDRVGGYTF | TGTGCCAGCAGCCGCCGGGACAGGGTAGGTGGCTACACCTTC
TRBJ2-5 | TRBV27 | - | TRBD1 | CASSITGTEETQYF | TGTGCCAGCAGTATCACCGGGACAGAAGAGACCCAGTACTTC
TRBJ1-3 | TRBV5-4 | - | - | CASSPDSSGNTIYF | TGTGCCAGCAGCCCGGACAGCTCTGGAAACACCATATATTTT
TRBJ2-1 | TRBV30 | - | TRBD1 | CAWRSGQGDNEQFF | TGTGCCTGGAGGTCGGGACAGGGGGACAATGAGCAGTTCTTC
TRBJ1-1 | TRBV5-1 | - | TRBD1 | CASSWTGFPNTEAFF | TGCGCCAGCAGCTGGACAGGGTTCCCGAACACTGAAGCTTTCTTT
TRBJ1-1 | TRBV19 | many | - | CASIGDKNTEAFF | TGTGCCAGTATAGGGGACAAGAACACTGAAGCTTTCTTT
TRBJ1-1 | TRBV2 | - | - | CASSARTANTEAFF | TGTGCCAGCAGCGCGAGGACAGCGAACACTGAAGCTTTCTTT
TRBJ1-5 | TRBV30 | - | - | CAWSVGVINQPQHF | TGTGCCTGGAGTGTCGGGGTTATCAATCAGCCCCAGCATTTT
TRBJ1-1 | TRBV30 | - | TRBD1 | CAWSVGQGAEAFF | TGTGCCTGGAGTGTAGGACAGGGGGCTGAAGCTTTCTTT
TRBJ1-2 | TRBV9 | - | TRBD1 | CASSVGGQGSGYTF | TGTGCCAGCAGCGTAGGGGGACAGGGAAGTGGCTACACCTTC
TRBJ1-4 | TRBV30 | - | - | CAWRGGYLSEKLFF | TGTGCCTGGAGAGGAGGGTATCTCAGTGAAAAACTGTTTTTT
TRBJ1-1 | TRBV10-3 | - | TRBD1 | CAIKARGQGNTEAFF | TGTGCCATCAAGGCGAGGGGACAGGGGAACACTGAAGCTTTCTTT
TRBJ2-7 | TRBV12-5 | few | TRBD2 | CASGLLAGAYEQYF | TGTGCTAGTGGTTTGCTAGCGGGGGCCTACGAGCAGTACTTC
TRBJ1-6 | TRBV11-2 | - | - | CASSITARDSPLHF | TGTGCCAGCAGCATAACGGCACGGGATTCACCCCTCCACTTT
TRBJ1-2 | TRBV30 | - | TRBD1 | CAWTVQGGRGYTF | TGTGCCTGGACCGTACAAGGGGGCAGAGGCTACACCTTC